Listed below are T cell receptor beta chains from one sample, sequenced in a study of shared clonotypes between healthy human individuals. Profiled with immunoSEQ multiplex PCR; TCRdb holds only in-frame clones, not every one. This sample has about 2.2 million clones, with around 93% found just once. Sample: naive CD8+ T cells from PBMCs. These TCRs come from a man younger than 35 in good health. Some clones in this sample may be carry-over from other donors' samples. CDR3s include the opening cysteine and the closing phenylalanine or tryptophan. Fields, in order: CDR3 DNA, CDR3 protein, clone size, CDR3 length, V gene, D gene, J gene. A D gene is named only where the DNA matches it firmly. The size entry is marked missing in some rows and otherwise reads once, few, many or a size class.

CDR3nt: TGTGCCAGCAGCGGGAGCGGGAGACCGTACGAGCAGTACTTC; CDR3aa: CASSGSGRPYEQYF; abundance: .; len: 14; v_gene: TRBV7-9; d_gene: TRBD2; j_gene: TRBJ2-7
CDR3nt: TGTGCCAGCAGCGTAGAGGTTAGAATTAACACCGGGGAGCTGTTTTTT; CDR3aa: CASSVEVRINTGELFF; abundance: .; len: 16; v_gene: TRBV9; d_gene: .; j_gene: TRBJ2-2
CDR3nt: TGTGCCAGCACCAAATGGGTCACCAATGAAAAACTGTTTTTT; CDR3aa: CASTKWVTNEKLFF; abundance: .; len: 14; v_gene: TRBV7-6; d_gene: .; j_gene: TRBJ1-4
CDR3nt: TGTGCCAGCAGCTTAGGGGATATTGTGGAGACCCAGTACTTC; CDR3aa: CASSLGDIVETQYF; abundance: .; len: 14; v_gene: TRBV7-9; d_gene: .; j_gene: TRBJ2-5
CDR3nt: TGTGCCAGCACCTGGACAGGAGCTAGCGGAGGGTCCACCGGGGAGCTGTTTTTT; CDR3aa: CASTWTGASGGSTGELFF; abundance: .; len: 18; v_gene: TRBV27; d_gene: .; j_gene: TRBJ2-2
CDR3nt: TGTGCCAGCAGTTACGGGATTGTATTAGGTGACGAGCAGTACTTC; CDR3aa: CASSYGIVLGDEQYF; abundance: .; len: 15; v_gene: TRBV6-6; d_gene: .; j_gene: TRBJ2-7
CDR3nt: TGCAGTGCTACCGACAGGGGAATCCACTTT; CDR3aa: CSATDRGIHF; abundance: .; len: 10; v_gene: TRBV20-1; d_gene: TRBD1; j_gene: TRBJ1-6
CDR3nt: TGTGCCAGTTCCGAGGGTTTACGTGGCTACACCTTC; CDR3aa: CASSEGLRGYTF; abundance: .; len: 12; v_gene: TRBV19; d_gene: .; j_gene: TRBJ1-2
CDR3nt: TGCGCCAGCAGCCCCACCACTAGCGGGATATACAATGAGCAGTTCTTC; CDR3aa: CASSPTTSGIYNEQFF; abundance: .; len: 16; v_gene: TRBV4-3; d_gene: TRBD2; j_gene: TRBJ2-1
CDR3nt: TGTGCCAGCAGCTTGCGGGGGAACACTGAAGCTTTCTTT; CDR3aa: CASSLRGNTEAFF; abundance: few; len: 13; v_gene: TRBV5-6; d_gene: .; j_gene: TRBJ1-1
CDR3nt: TGTGCCAGCAGCTTACGGACAGGTAGCAATCAGCCCCAGCATTTT; CDR3aa: CASSLRTGSNQPQHF; abundance: .; len: 15; v_gene: TRBV11-2; d_gene: TRBD1; j_gene: TRBJ1-5
CDR3nt: TGTGCCAGCAGCTTGGTCGGGATTCGTACAAATGATGAGCAGTTCTTC; CDR3aa: CASSLVGIRTNDEQFF; abundance: once; len: 16; v_gene: TRBV5-4; d_gene: .; j_gene: TRBJ2-1
CDR3nt: TGTGCCAGCAGCACGGGACTAGCGGGCAATGAGCAGTTCTTC; CDR3aa: CASSTGLAGNEQFF; abundance: .; len: 14; v_gene: TRBV9; d_gene: TRBD2; j_gene: TRBJ2-1
CDR3nt: TGCGCCAGCAGCGAGACTAGCGGGATCTACGAGCAGTACTTC; CDR3aa: CASSETSGIYEQYF; abundance: .; len: 14; v_gene: TRBV10-1; d_gene: TRBD2; j_gene: TRBJ2-7
CDR3nt: TGTGCCAGCAGGCCTATGAGGACGACTAGCGGAGGGCACGGTGAGCAGTTCTTC; CDR3aa: CASRPMRTTSGGHGEQFF; abundance: .; len: 18; v_gene: TRBV11-2; d_gene: TRBD2; j_gene: TRBJ2-1
CDR3nt: TGTGCCAGCAGCCCCTGGAACAGGGAGGGGGGCAGTTCACCCCTCCACTTT; CDR3aa: CASSPWNREGGSSPLHF; abundance: .; len: 17; v_gene: TRBV7-9; d_gene: .; j_gene: TRBJ1-6
CDR3nt: TGTGCCACCAGCGGGTATACTAGCTATGGCTACACCTTC; CDR3aa: CATSGYTSYGYTF; abundance: .; len: 13; v_gene: TRBV15; d_gene: .; j_gene: TRBJ1-2
CDR3nt: TGTGCCAGCAGCTCCTGGGACAGCAAAACATCTGGGACCCAGTACTTC; CDR3aa: CASSSWDSKTSGTQYF; abundance: .; len: 16; v_gene: TRBV7-9; d_gene: TRBD1; j_gene: TRBJ2-5
CDR3nt: TGTGCCAGCAGTAGTGCGGGGATCTACGAGCAGTACTTC; CDR3aa: CASSSAGIYEQYF; abundance: once; len: 13; v_gene: TRBV28; d_gene: .; j_gene: TRBJ2-7
CDR3nt: TGCGCCAGCAGCCGAAACCCGCGGCAGACCTATAATTCACCCCTCCACTTT; CDR3aa: CASSRNPRQTYNSPLHF; abundance: .; len: 17; v_gene: TRBV5-1; d_gene: .; j_gene: TRBJ1-6
CDR3nt: TGTGCCAGCTCACCTGGGACTAGCGGGAGATTGCACACCGGGGAGCTGTTTTTT; CDR3aa: CASSPGTSGRLHTGELFF; abundance: .; len: 18; v_gene: TRBV18; d_gene: TRBD2; j_gene: TRBJ2-2
CDR3nt: TGCGCCAGCAGCCAGAGGACTAGCGGGACCTTCCAAGAGACCCAGTACTTC; CDR3aa: CASSQRTSGTFQETQYF; abundance: .; len: 17; v_gene: TRBV4-3; d_gene: TRBD2; j_gene: TRBJ2-5
CDR3nt: TGTGCCAGCAGGCCCCTGGCAGGTGCCGCTGGCGAGCAGTACTTC; CDR3aa: CASRPLAGAAGEQYF; abundance: .; len: 15; v_gene: TRBV27; d_gene: .; j_gene: TRBJ2-7
CDR3nt: TGCGCCAGCACCATCACCGGGGAGCTGTTTTTT; CDR3aa: CASTITGELFF; abundance: .; len: 11; v_gene: TRBV5-1; d_gene: .; j_gene: TRBJ2-2
CDR3nt: TGTGCCAGTAGTATCCACCTCGCCTTCGACAGGGCAGGAGAGCAGTACTTC; CDR3aa: CASSIHLAFDRAGEQYF; abundance: .; len: 17; v_gene: TRBV19; d_gene: TRBD1; j_gene: TRBJ2-7
CDR3nt: TGTGCCAGCAGTTTGGGGACTAGCGGAGGGGATGAGCAGTTCTTC; CDR3aa: CASSLGTSGGDEQFF; abundance: .; len: 15; v_gene: TRBV27; d_gene: TRBD2; j_gene: TRBJ2-1
CDR3nt: TGTGCCAGCAGCCCGACGAACGGTGGCTACACCTTC; CDR3aa: CASSPTNGGYTF; abundance: few; len: 12; v_gene: TRBV7-9; d_gene: .; j_gene: TRBJ1-2
CDR3nt: TGTGCCAGCGTATCAGGACAGGGGTACTACGAGCAGTACTTC; CDR3aa: CASVSGQGYYEQYF; abundance: .; len: 14; v_gene: TRBV28; d_gene: TRBD1; j_gene: TRBJ2-7
CDR3nt: TGTGCCACCAGTATTCTGAGCTCTGGAAACACCATATATTTT; CDR3aa: CATSILSSGNTIYF; abundance: .; len: 14; v_gene: TRBV6-5; d_gene: .; j_gene: TRBJ1-3
CDR3nt: TGTGCCAGCAGCCCCGGGGATCGGACCCTCAGGAACTATGGCTACACCTTC; CDR3aa: CASSPGDRTLRNYGYTF; abundance: .; len: 17; v_gene: TRBV5-5; d_gene: .; j_gene: TRBJ1-2
CDR3nt: TGCGCCAGCAGCACCCGACTTAGGGGACCCTACGAGCAGTACTTC; CDR3aa: CASSTRLRGPYEQYF; abundance: .; len: 15; v_gene: TRBV4-3; d_gene: .; j_gene: TRBJ2-7
CDR3nt: TGCGCCAGCAGCAGGGGACTAGCGCAAGAGACCCAGTACTTC; CDR3aa: CASSRGLAQETQYF; abundance: .; len: 14; v_gene: TRBV5-1; d_gene: TRBD2; j_gene: TRBJ2-5
CDR3nt: TGTGCCAGCACCGGCGGGGGGGGCGCGGAGACCCAGTACTTC; CDR3aa: CASTGGGGAETQYF; abundance: .; len: 14; v_gene: TRBV9; d_gene: TRBD2; j_gene: TRBJ2-5
CDR3nt: TGTGCCAGCAGGCCGGACAGGGGGCTCTATGGCTACACCTTC; CDR3aa: CASRPDRGLYGYTF; abundance: .; len: 14; v_gene: TRBV7-8; d_gene: TRBD1; j_gene: TRBJ1-2
CDR3nt: TGTGCCAGCAGCTTAAGGCCAGCAGGGGTCTACGAGCAGTACTTC; CDR3aa: CASSLRPAGVYEQYF; abundance: .; len: 15; v_gene: TRBV7-3; d_gene: .; j_gene: TRBJ2-7
CDR3nt: TGTGCTAGTGGGACGGGACAGGGGAATCGGGAGACCCAGTACTTC; CDR3aa: CASGTGQGNRETQYF; abundance: .; len: 15; v_gene: TRBV12-5; d_gene: TRBD1; j_gene: TRBJ2-5
CDR3nt: TGTGCCATCAGTGAGTCGAGGTCAGACAATCAGCCCCAGCATTTT; CDR3aa: CAISESRSDNQPQHF; abundance: .; len: 15; v_gene: TRBV10-3; d_gene: .; j_gene: TRBJ1-5
CDR3nt: TGTGCCAGCAGCCCCCCTTATGTTGGGACAGCCTCCTACGAGCAGTACTTC; CDR3aa: CASSPPYVGTASYEQYF; abundance: .; len: 17; v_gene: TRBV7-9; d_gene: TRBD1; j_gene: TRBJ2-7
CDR3nt: TGTGCCAGAAGCTTGGTGGCAGGGTTTCAGCCCCAGCATTTT; CDR3aa: CARSLVAGFQPQHF; abundance: .; len: 14; v_gene: TRBV5-3; d_gene: .; j_gene: TRBJ1-5
CDR3nt: TGTGCCAGCAGCTTCTTACTGGGACTAGCGGTCCAAGAGACCCAGTACTTC; CDR3aa: CASSFLLGLAVQETQYF; abundance: .; len: 17; v_gene: TRBV7-9; d_gene: TRBD2; j_gene: TRBJ2-5
CDR3nt: TGTGCCAGCAGTTTGTTCGTTAGCGGAGACAATGAGCAGTTCTTC; CDR3aa: CASSLFVSGDNEQFF; abundance: .; len: 15; v_gene: TRBV5-4; d_gene: .; j_gene: TRBJ2-1
CDR3nt: TGCGCCAGCAGCCAAGTCGTGGGGGGAGGCACTGAAGCTTTCTTT; CDR3aa: CASSQVVGGGTEAFF; abundance: .; len: 15; v_gene: TRBV4-3; d_gene: .; j_gene: TRBJ1-1
CDR3nt: TGTGCCAGCAGCCACAGGGGGCCGGGGTACGAGCAGTACTTC; CDR3aa: CASSHRGPGYEQYF; abundance: once; len: 14; v_gene: TRBV11-3; d_gene: TRBD1; j_gene: TRBJ2-7
CDR3nt: TGCGCCAGCAGCCAACGGGGCCAAGGGAATATTAACTTTTTGAACACTGAAGCTTTCTTT; CDR3aa: CASSQRGQGNINFLNTEAFF; abundance: once; len: 20; v_gene: TRBV4-1; d_gene: .; j_gene: TRBJ1-1
CDR3nt: TGTGCCATCTCTATGGGGGGGTATGAAAAACTGTTTTTT; CDR3aa: CAISMGGYEKLFF; abundance: .; len: 13; v_gene: TRBV15; d_gene: .; j_gene: TRBJ1-4
CDR3nt: TGTGCCAGCAGCGAATCCGGGAACCAAAATCAGCCCCAGCATTTT; CDR3aa: CASSESGNQNQPQHF; abundance: .; len: 15; v_gene: TRBV9; d_gene: .; j_gene: TRBJ1-5
CDR3nt: TGCGCCAGCAGCTTGGGGTCCGGGGGTGGCTACACCTTC; CDR3aa: CASSLGSGGGYTF; abundance: .; len: 13; v_gene: TRBV5-1; d_gene: .; j_gene: TRBJ1-2
CDR3nt: TGCAGCATTAGACTAGCGGGAGGGCCGGGGGTTGAGCAGTTCTTC; CDR3aa: CSIRLAGGPGVEQFF; abundance: .; len: 15; v_gene: TRBV29-1; d_gene: TRBD2; j_gene: TRBJ2-1
CDR3nt: TGTGCCAGCAGCCATTCGGGACTAGCGGGAGGGTATGAGCAGTTCTTC; CDR3aa: CASSHSGLAGGYEQFF; abundance: .; len: 16; v_gene: TRBV9; d_gene: TRBD2; j_gene: TRBJ2-1
CDR3nt: TGTGCCAGTAGCGTCCACAGGGGGCCGGTAGGTGAGCAGTTCTTC; CDR3aa: CASSVHRGPVGEQFF; abundance: .; len: 15; v_gene: TRBV19; d_gene: TRBD1; j_gene: TRBJ2-1
CDR3nt: TGTGCCAGCAGTTACTCGGGGGGTGAGTCCTACGAGCAGTACTTC; CDR3aa: CASSYSGGESYEQYF; abundance: .; len: 15; v_gene: TRBV6-5; d_gene: .; j_gene: TRBJ2-7
CDR3nt: TGTGCCAGCAGCTTATTGGACAGGGACATTACCTACGAGCAGTACTTC; CDR3aa: CASSLLDRDITYEQYF; abundance: .; len: 16; v_gene: TRBV7-9; d_gene: TRBD1; j_gene: TRBJ2-7
CDR3nt: TGTGCCAGCTCCCTGGGCATCCAGAGCTCCTACGAGCAGTACTTC; CDR3aa: CASSLGIQSSYEQYF; abundance: .; len: 15; v_gene: TRBV6-1; d_gene: .; j_gene: TRBJ2-7